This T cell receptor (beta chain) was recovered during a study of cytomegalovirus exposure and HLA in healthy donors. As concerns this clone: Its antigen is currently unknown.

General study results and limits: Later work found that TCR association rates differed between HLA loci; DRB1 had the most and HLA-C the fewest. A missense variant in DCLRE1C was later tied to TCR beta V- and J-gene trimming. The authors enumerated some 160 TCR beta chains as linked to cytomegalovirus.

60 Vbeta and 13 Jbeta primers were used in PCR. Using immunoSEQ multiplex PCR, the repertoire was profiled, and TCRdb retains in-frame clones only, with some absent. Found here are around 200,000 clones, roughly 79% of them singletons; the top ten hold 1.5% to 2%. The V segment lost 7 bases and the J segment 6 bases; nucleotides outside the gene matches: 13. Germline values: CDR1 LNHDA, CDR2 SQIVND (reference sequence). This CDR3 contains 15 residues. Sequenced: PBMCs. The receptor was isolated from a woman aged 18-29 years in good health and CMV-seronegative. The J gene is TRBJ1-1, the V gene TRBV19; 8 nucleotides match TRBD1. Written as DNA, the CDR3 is TGTGCCAGTATTAACATGGCCGGGACAGGCTCTGAAGCTTTCTTT. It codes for CASINMAGTGSEAFF. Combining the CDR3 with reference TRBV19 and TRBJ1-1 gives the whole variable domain DGGITQSPKYLFRKEGQNVTLSCEQNLNHDAMYWYRQDPGQGLRLIYYSQIVNDFQKGDIAEGYSVSREKKESFPLTVTSAQKNPTAFYLCASINMAGTGSEAFFGQGTRLTVV.